Shown below are 27 T cell receptor beta chains from a single sample sequenced in a study of somatic mutations in cytotoxic T cells in rheumatoid arthritis. The assay was immunoSEQ multiplex PCR, and TCRdb's table has in-frame clones only and misses some. The sample records some 14,000 clones, less than 80% being singletons. The specimen sequenced was CD8+ T cells sorted from blood. These receptors originate from an adult with rheumatoid arthritis.

DNA for the CDR3: TGTGCCAGCAGTGACTGGACACATTCCTACGAGCAGTACTTC. Encoded protein: CASSDWTHSYEQYF. V usage is TRBV6-1 and J usage is TRBJ2-7; D perhaps matches TRBD1 (5 bases). V shed 3 bases and J shed 1 base, with 10 bases lying between them. Per the germline V gene, CDR1 is MNHNS and CDR2 is SASEGT. The CDR3 has 14 amino acids.

The genes are TRBV30 and TRBJ2-3, with 11 bases identical to TRBD2. With 5 bases clipped from V and 4 bases from J, the junction kept 5 bases outside the gene matches. This CDR3 spans 14 amino acids. Germline-derived CDR1 and CDR2 are GTSNPN and SVGIG (reference sequence). CDR3 sequence reads: CAWYSGGAADTQYF. CDR3 nucleotide sequence: TGTGCCTGGTATAGCGGGGGGGCGGCAGATACGCAGTATTTT.

There are a few counts of this clone. The rearrangement links TRBV27 to TRBJ1-1; D is possibly TRBD1 (5 bases). V lost 0 bases, J lost 4 bases, and 12 bases lay in between. The CDR3 runs 15 residues. Germline-derived CDR1 and CDR2 are MNHEY and SMNVEV (reference sequence). The CDR3 region is CASSLSGEGATEAFF. CDR3 nucleotides: TGTGCCAGCAGTTTATCGGGGGAAGGGGCCACTGAAGCTTTCTTT.

The chain employs TRBV28 and TRBJ2-5; the D gene is possibly TRBD2 (6 bases). Trimming removed 4 bases from V and 2 bases from J, with 11 bases in between. The CDR3 consists of 14 residues. Germline CDR1 and CDR2: MDHEN and SYDVKM. The CDR3 sequence is CASSSPGLQETQYF. The CDR3 DNA reads TGTGCCAGCAGTTCCCCGGGACTGCAAGAGACCCAGTACTTC.

The table lists this clone with a count of one. The chain links TRBV7-9 to TRBJ1-3, with no clear D. CDR3 length: 16 residues. Deletions cut 4 bases from V and 0 bases from J, with 13 bases between. Looked up from germline, CDR1 is SEHNR and CDR2 is FQNEAQ (reference sequence). Here the CDR3 reads CASSSPLGSSGNTIYF. CDR3 nucleotide sequence: TGTGCCAGCAGCTCCCCGCTCGGATCCTCTGGAAACACCATATATTTT. Full variable domain (outside the CDR3, taken from reference TRBV7-9 and TRBJ1-3): DTGVSQNPRHKITKRGQNVTFRCDPISEHNRLYWYRQTLGQGPEFLTYFQNEAQLEKSRLLSDRFSAERPKGSFSTLEIQRTEQGDSAMYLCASSSPLGSSGNTIYFGEGSWLTVV.

The chain employs TRBV9 and TRBJ2-7; the D gene is possibly TRBD2 (5 bases). The V end was cut by 3 bases, the J end by 3 bases, with 10 bases between. The germline CDR1 and CDR2 sequences are SGDLS and YYNGEE. This CDR3 comprises 13 residues. The CDR3 DNA reads TGTGCCAGCAGCGCCGGACGGGGCTACGAGCAGTACTTC. Encoded protein: CASSAGRGYEQYF.

This rearrangement joins TRBV11-1 to TRBJ2-7; D is unclear. Trimming cost V 0 bases and J 7 bases, with 7 bases left between them. The CDR3 is 12 residues long. Germline CDR1 and CDR2: SGHAT and FQDESV (reference sequence). The DNA for the CDR3 is TGTGCCAGCAGCTTAGCGGTGGGAGAGCAGTACTTC. This gives the protein CASSLAVGEQYF.

This chain connects TRBV20-1 to TRBJ1-1; D ambiguous. The CDR3 extends over 11 amino acids. Trimming shortened V by 6 bases and J by 0 bases, and 5 bases separated the two germline ends. From germline, CDR1 is DFQATT and CDR2 SNEGSKA (reference sequence). CDR3 protein: CSAELNTEAFF. Written as DNA, the CDR3 is TGCAGTGCCGAATTGAACACTGAAGCTTTCTTT.

V and J are TRBV9 and TRBJ2-1, with TRBD1 matching 11 bases. Per the germline V gene, CDR1 is SGDLS and CDR2 is YYNGEE. This CDR3 contains 16 residues. The ends lost 3 bases at V and 3 bases at J; junction bases unmatched: 5. The CDR3 here is CASSEGGQGVYNEQFF. The CDR3 region has the DNA TGTGCCAGCAGCGAGGGGGGACAGGGGGTCTACAATGAGCAGTTCTTC.

This chain links TRBV4-1 with TRBJ2-7, with 7 bases aligning to TRBD1. Trimming cost V 0 bases and J 11 bases; bases outside gene matches: 16. The CDR3 is 16 amino acids. The germline V gene encodes CDR1 MGHRA and CDR2 YSYEKL. The CDR3 bases are TGCGCCAGCAGCCAAGATCTGGCAGGGGGTCCTCTCGACAAGTACTTC. This encodes CASSQDLAGGPLDKYF.

The CDR3 loop reads CASSFGMNTEAFF. The CDR3 nucleotides are TGTGCCAGCAGTTTTGGTATGAACACTGAAGCTTTCTTT. V gene TRBV27 combines with J gene TRBJ1-1; no clear D. This CDR3 has 13 amino acids. From germline, CDR1 is MNHEY and CDR2 SMNVEV (reference sequence). V lost 3 bases, J lost 0 bases, and 5 bases lay in between.

A few counts support this clone. The chain uses TRBV19 and TRBJ2-3, with D uncertain. CDR1 and CDR2 from the germline V gene are LNHDA and SQIVND (reference sequence). The CDR3 consists of 10 residues. The ends were cut back, 7 bases at V and 6 bases at J, with 5 bases in the middle. The CDR3 reads CASKLDTQYF. The CDR3 DNA sequence: TGTGCCAGTAAACTTGATACGCAGTATTTT. Full variable domain (rest looked up from reference TRBV19 and TRBJ2-3): DGGITQSPKYLFRKEGQNVTLSCEQNLNHDAMYWYRQDPGQGLRLIYYSQIVNDFQKGDIAEGYSVSREKKESFPLTVTSAQKNPTAFYLCASKLDTQYFGPGTRLTVL.

This clone was seen only a few times. The chain is built from TRBV30 and TRBJ1-1; D call uncertain. Per germline, CDR1 GTSNPN and CDR2 SVGIG (reference sequence). The CDR3 loop spans 12 amino acids. The germline V and J ends were trimmed by 3 bases and 1 base, with 6 bases remaining between them. Here the CDR3 DNA reads TGTGCCTGGAGAATAGCGAACACTGAAGCTTTCTTT. Protein sequence: CAWRIANTEAFF.

The J gene is TRBJ2-7, the V gene TRBV5-4, with 8 bases fitting TRBD1. Trimming at V came to 6 bases and at J to 6 bases, leaving 11 bases not matched to a gene. Germline V gives CDR1 SGHNT, CDR2 YYREEE (reference sequence). This CDR3 has 14 amino acids. CDR3 in amino acids: CASTPGTGPIEQYF. CDR3 bases: TGTGCCAGCACCCCCGGGACAGGCCCCATCGAGCAGTACTTC.

The genes are TRBV27 and TRBJ2-7; 9 positions match TRBD1. This CDR3 comprises 15 residues. V shed 5 bases, J shed 3 bases, and the junction held 8 bases outside the gene matches. CDR1 and CDR2 from the germline V gene are MNHEY and SMNVEV (reference sequence). The CDR3 loop reads CASSLYRTGDYEQYF. The CDR3, as DNA: TGTGCCAGCAGTCTCTACCGGACAGGGGACTACGAGCAGTACTTC.

The table lists this clone with a few counts. The gene calls are TRBV9 and TRBJ2-1; a weak D match, TRBD1 (5 bases). V gave up 3 bases and J gave up 1 base, with 8 bases separating them. The CDR3 has 14 amino acids. Germline CDR1 SGDLS, CDR2 YYNGEE. The CDR3 spells CASSASGSYNEQFF. CDR3 DNA: TGTGCCAGCAGCGCCTCAGGGTCCTACAATGAGCAGTTCTTC.

The sample holds a few counts of this clone. The rearrangement joins TRBV9 to TRBJ1-1; D not certain. Germline values: CDR1 SGDLS, CDR2 YYNGEE. This CDR3 is 13 amino acids long. V was cut by 6 bases and J by 4 bases, with 13 bases left in between. CDR3 residues: CASTSSSATEAFF. The CDR3 nucleotides read TGTGCCAGCACCTCCTCCAGCGCCACTGAAGCTTTCTTT.

The V and J genes are TRBV6-1 and TRBJ2-1; D is unclear. Germline CDR1 and CDR2: MNHNS and SASEGT. The CDR3 is made up of 12 amino acids. Trimming pared 10 bases from V and 7 bases from J, leaving 14 bases between. CDR3 amino acids: CATLSLLNEQFF. The CDR3 region has the DNA TGTGCCACCCTATCACTGTTAAATGAGCAGTTCTTC.

The chain links TRBV19 to TRBJ1-1; D remains unclear. Germline-derived CDR1 and CDR2 are LNHDA and SQIVND (reference sequence). V was pared by 2 bases and J by 1 base, with 8 bases between. This CDR3 has 14 residues. The CDR3 region is CASSINGPNTEAFF. CDR3 bases: TGTGCCAGTAGTATAAACGGCCCGAACACTGAAGCTTTCTTT.

The chain uses TRBV6-4 and TRBJ2-3, with a possible D match to TRBD1 (6 bases). Trimming took off 3 bases at V and 7 bases at J, with 14 bases between the two ends. The CDR3 spans 14 residues. Germline CDR1 and CDR2: MRHNA and SNTAGT. In nucleotides, the CDR3 is TGTGCCAGCAGTGAGAGACCAGGGGCGCATACGCAGTATTTT. This codes for CASSERPGAHTQYF.

This clone was observed a handful of times. J is TRBJ2-7 and V is TRBV5-4; 7 bases are shared with TRBD1. The CDR3 has 15 amino acids. The germline V gene has CDR1 SGHNT and CDR2 YYREEE (reference sequence). With 2 bases clipped from V and 4 bases from J, the junction kept 9 bases outside the gene matches. CDR3 DNA: TGTGCCAGCAGCTTACCTCAGGGGGTCGGGTACGAGCAGTACTTC. The encoded protein is CASSLPQGVGYEQYF.

The V and J genes are TRBV19 and TRBJ2-7; 9 nucleotides align to TRBD1. V dropped 8 bases and J dropped 3; count of bases not matched to a gene: 2. Germline loops: CDR1 LNHDA, CDR2 SQIVND (reference sequence). The CDR3 consists of 12 residues. CDR3 in DNA: TGTGCCAGTTCGACAGGGGGCTACGAGCAGTACTTC. Translated, it gives CASSTGGYEQYF. Full variable domain (missing parts from reference TRBV19 and TRBJ2-7): DGGITQSPKYLFRKEGQNVTLSCEQNLNHDAMYWYRQDPGQGLRLIYYSQIVNDFQKGDIAEGYSVSREKKESFPLTVTSAQKNPTAFYLCASSTGGYEQYFGPGTRLTVT.

The chain recombines TRBV27 with TRBJ2-3; no definite D call. This CDR3 spans 13 amino acids. Trimming took 3 bases from V and 5 from J, leaving 9 bases between them. The germline gives CDR1 MNHEY, CDR2 SMNVEV (reference sequence). The DNA for the CDR3 is TGTGCCAGCAGTTTTAACAGACTAGATACGCAGTATTTT. Protein product: CASSFNRLDTQYF.

The rearrangement links TRBV6-4 to TRBJ2-3; 8 bases are a match to TRBD2. This CDR3 contains 15 residues. Unmatched junction bases numbered 3, after V lost 0 bases and J lost 4 bases. The germline V gene encodes CDR1 MRHNA and CDR2 SNTAGT. The CDR3: CASSDSERGPDTQYF. CDR3 nucleotides: TGTGCCAGCAGTGACTCGGAGCGGGGGCCAGATACGCAGTATTTT.

A few counts support this clone. V and J are TRBV6-5 and TRBJ1-2; D possibly corresponds to TRBD1 (5 bases). Germline V gene sequence: CDR1 MNHEY, CDR2 SVGAGI. CDR3 length equals 14 residues. Trimming stripped 0 bases from V and 13 bases from J, with 18 bases between. CDR3 sequence reads: CASSYSGDAEAATF. The CDR3 DNA is TGTGCCAGCAGTTACTCGGGGGATGCGGAGGCAGCCACCTTC.

The V and J genes are TRBV9 and TRBJ2-1, with 7 bases fitting TRBD2. V shed 3 bases and J 1 base; nucleotides not matched to a gene: 7. From germline, CDR1 is SGDLS and CDR2 YYNGEE. The CDR3 totals 16 residues. The CDR3 loop is CASSATGTTSYNEQFF. CDR3 in DNA: TGTGCCAGCAGCGCGACCGGGACTACATCCTACAATGAGCAGTTCTTC.

This chain uses TRBV11-2 with TRBJ2-7; D is ambiguous. V was cut by 5 bases and J by 3 bases, with 14 bases left in between. The CDR3 has 14 residues. Germline-derived CDR1 and CDR2 are SGHAT and FQNNGV. CDR3 nucleotide sequence: TGTGCCAGCAGCCTCTCCCCCACCGGCTACGAGCAGTACTTC. Residues: CASSLSPTGYEQYF.